This record covers a single T cell receptor (beta chain). This entry is derived from a study of blood T cell repertoires in COVID-19. At the level of the study: T cells, B-cell-depleted T cells, or PBMCs provided the cDNA or gDNA that served as material.

Germline trimming cut 1 base from V and 6 bases from J; bases unmatched to any gene: 2. This CDR3 comprises 14 residues. Germline V gene data show CDR1 as WNHNN and CDR2 as SYGVQD (reference sequence). The table came from immunoSEQ multiplex PCR; TCRdb's copy has only in-frame clones and leaves some out. The table has a few hundred thousand clones, 70% to 90% seen once. The clonotype comes from a woman aged 25 to 39 who had recovered from COVID-19. The chain links TRBV10-1 to TRBJ2-1, with 8 positions matching TRBD2. The source material was PBMCs or T cells enriched from blood (not recorded which). The CDR3 DNA reads as TGCGCCAGCAGTGAGTTAGCGGGGACCAATGAGCAGTTCTTC. It translates to CASSELAGTNEQFF.